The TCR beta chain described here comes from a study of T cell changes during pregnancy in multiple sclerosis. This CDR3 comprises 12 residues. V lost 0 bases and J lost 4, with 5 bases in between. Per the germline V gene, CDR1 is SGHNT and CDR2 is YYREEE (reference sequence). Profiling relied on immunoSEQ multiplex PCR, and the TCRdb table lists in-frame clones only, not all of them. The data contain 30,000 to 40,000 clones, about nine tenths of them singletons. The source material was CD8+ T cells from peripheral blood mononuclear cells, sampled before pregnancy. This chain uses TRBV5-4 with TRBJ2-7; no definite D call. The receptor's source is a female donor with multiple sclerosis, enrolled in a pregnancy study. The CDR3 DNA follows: TGTGCCAGCAGCTTGGGGGCGTACGAGCAGTACTTC. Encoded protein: CASSLGAYEQYF. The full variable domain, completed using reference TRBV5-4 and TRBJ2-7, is ETGVTQSPTHLIKTRGQQVTLRCSSQSGHNTVSWYQQALGQGPQFIFQYYREEENGRGNFPPRFSGLQFPNYSSELNVNALELDDSALYLCASSLGAYEQYFGPGTRLTVT.